These 32 T cell receptor beta chains originate from one sample sequenced in a study of blood T cell repertoires in COVID-19. Clones were sequenced by immunoSEQ multiplex PCR, and TCRdb holds only the in-frame ones, with some missing. The repertoire holds 30,000 to 45,000 clones, with about nine tenths as singletons. The sample comprised peripheral blood. These receptors were collected from a human donor in a cohort sampled during active COVID-19.

The chain has TRBV27 and TRBJ2-1, with a weak D call TRBD2 (5 bases). The V end lost 10 bases, the J end lost 6 bases, and 16 bases lay between the germline ends. The CDR3 covers 13 residues. Germline-derived CDR1 and CDR2 are MNHEY and SMNVEV (reference sequence). The CDR3 coding sequence is TGTGCCACCGTCAGAGTGGAGGTCAATGAGCAGTTCTTC. Residues: CATVRVEVNEQFF.

The gene calls are TRBV5-4 and TRBJ2-1, with 9 bases lining up with TRBD2. V was clipped by 4 bases and J by 5 bases; unmatched bases: 4. The CDR3 is 14 residues long. From germline, CDR1 is SGHNT and CDR2 YYREEE (reference sequence). In DNA, the CDR3 is TGTGCCAGCAGCCGGACTAGCGCGAACAATGAGCAGTTCTTC. This gives the protein CASSRTSANNEQFF.

CDR3 coding DNA: TGTGCCACCAGCAGCCGGGGGGGGCTAAAAACCTACGAGCAGTACTTC. Its protein product is CATSSRGGLKTYEQYF. The V call is TRBV15, the J call TRBJ2-7, with 8 bases that match TRBD2. The CDR3 contains 16 residues. V lost 3 bases, J lost 2 bases, and 9 bases stayed unmatched. Germline assignment: CDR1 LNHNV and CDR2 YYDKDF (reference sequence).

The chain carries TRBV27 and TRBJ2-3; 9 bases fit TRBD2. Unmatched junction bases numbered 13, after V lost 10 bases and J lost 8 bases. Germline-derived CDR1 and CDR2 are MNHEY and SMNVEV (reference sequence). The CDR3 covers 14 residues. The CDR3 DNA sequence: TGTGCCACTCAAGCGGGAGGTAAGGGTGGTACGCAGTATTTT. It yields the protein CATQAGGKGGTQYF.

This rearrangement joins TRBV9 to TRBJ1-6; TRBD1 might be the D (5 bases). Trimming removed 2 bases at V and 0 bases at J, with 9 bases between. Germline V gene sequence: CDR1 SGDLS, CDR2 YYNGEE. The CDR3 runs to 16 residues. CDR3 sequence (DNA): TGTGCCAGCAGCGTGGGGGGGAGCTCCTATAATTCACCCCTCCACTTT. Its protein is CASSVGGSSYNSPLHF.

A note on this clone: The sample has other DNA sequences that encode this CDR3 too. The V and J genes are TRBV9 and TRBJ1-2; TRBD1 agrees at 10 bases. From germline, CDR1 is SGDLS and CDR2 YYNGEE. Trimming took 3 bases from V and 7 from J; bases not matched to a gene: 9. This CDR3 has 15 residues. The CDR3 nucleotides are TGTGCCAGCAGCGCCGGGACAGGGGTTTACGGTGGCTACACCTTC. Protein: CASSAGTGVYGGYTF.

V usage is TRBV5-6 and J usage is TRBJ2-1; 8 bases match TRBD1. The CDR3 covers 15 residues. V lost 0 bases, J lost 4 bases, and 3 bases stayed unmatched. CDR1 SGHDT and CDR2 YYEEEE come from the germline V gene. In DNA form, the CDR3 reads TGTGCCAGCAGCTTGGGGACAGGGAATTACAATGAGCAGTTCTTC. It codes for CASSLGTGNYNEQFF.

The rearrangement links TRBV6-5 to TRBJ2-5; a possible D gene is TRBD2 (7 bases). CDR3 length: 14 amino acids. The V gene's germline CDR1 is MNHEY and CDR2 SVGAGI. Trimming removed 8 bases from V and 7 bases from J, with 20 bases in between. This chain's CDR3 is CASYQGGARGTQYF. DNA for the CDR3: TGTGCCAGCTACCAAGGGGGGGCGCGGGGGACCCAGTACTTC.

The J gene is TRBJ2-7, the V gene TRBV7-2; 10 bases are a match to TRBD2. The CDR3 spans 16 residues. The germline gives CDR1 SGHTA, CDR2 FQGNSA. Losses at the gene ends were 1 base for V and 0 bases for J; bases not matched to a gene: 3. For the CDR3, the DNA is TGTGCCAGCAGCTTAGGTAGCGGGAGGAACTCCTACGAGCAGTACTTC. Its translation: CASSLGSGRNSYEQYF. Together with reference TRBV7-2 and TRBJ2-7, the CDR3 gives the full variable domain: GAGVSQSPSNKVTEKGKDVELRCDPISGHTALYWYRQSLGQGLEFLIYFQGNSAPDKSGLPSDRFSAERTGGSVSTLTIQRTQQEDSAVYLCASSLGSGRNSYEQYFGPGTRLTVT.

The gene calls are TRBV7-9 and TRBJ1-1; no definite D call. V was shortened by 3 bases and J by 4 bases, with 6 bases between the two germline ends. CDR1 and CDR2 (germline): SEHNR, FQNEAQ (reference sequence). This CDR3 comprises 12 residues. The CDR3 is CASSLSVTEAFF. The CDR3 DNA follows: TGTGCCAGCAGCTTGAGCGTCACTGAAGCTTTCTTT.

This sequence joins TRBV10-1 and TRBJ2-1; TRBD2 might be the D (6 bases). The V and J ends lost 5 bases and 6 bases respectively, with 11 bases between them. From germline, CDR1 is WNHNN and CDR2 SYGVQD (reference sequence). The CDR3 totals 13 residues. CDR3 in amino acids: CASSTPGLNEQFF. As DNA, the CDR3 is TGCGCCAGCAGTACCCCGGGACTCAATGAGCAGTTCTTC.

This chain uses TRBV6-6 with TRBJ2-3; D is perhaps TRBD1 (6 bases). Per the germline V gene, CDR1 is MNHNY and CDR2 is SVGAGI (reference sequence). The V gene lost 6 bases and the J gene lost 0 bases, with 13 bases spanning the gap. The CDR3 is made up of 15 amino acids. CDR3 coding DNA: TGTGCCAGCAGCCCGGACAGAACTAGCACAGATACGCAGTATTTT. Translating it yields CASSPDRTSTDTQYF.

The chain carries TRBV9 and TRBJ2-1, with TRBD2 matching over 9 bases. Germline trimming cut 3 bases from V and 9 bases from J; bases unmatched to any gene: 13. This CDR3 comprises 16 residues. The germline V gene has CDR1 SGDLS and CDR2 YYNGEE. CDR3 region: CASSGYSGRRRSEQFF. The CDR3 DNA is TGTGCCAGCAGCGGCTACAGCGGGAGGAGGCGGAGTGAGCAGTTCTTC.

This clone was counted a single time. This rearrangement joins TRBV7-2 to TRBJ1-5; weak D call: TRBD1 (6 bases). With 2 bases removed from V and 2 bases from J, the gap between germline ends came to 10 bases. The CDR3 is 15 amino acids. CDR1 is SGHTA and CDR2 is FQGNSA in the germline V gene. CDR3 in DNA: TGTGCCAGCAGCTTAAGTTCAGGGGGCAATCAGCCCCAGCATTTT. Its translation is CASSLSSGGNQPQHF.

This sequence joins TRBV6-1 and TRBJ2-6; TRBD1 aligns across 8 bases. Germline assignment: CDR1 MNHNS and CDR2 SASEGT. The length of the CDR3 is 17 residues. With V trimmed by 2 bases and J by 3 bases, 6 bases remained unmatched. The CDR3: CASSERGQASGANVLTF. DNA for the CDR3: TGTGCCAGCAGTGAAAGGGGACAGGCTAGTGGGGCCAACGTCCTGACTTTC.

J is TRBJ1-4 and V is TRBV5-6, with D perhaps TRBD1 (5 bases). Germline CDR1 and CDR2: SGHDT and YYEEEE. This CDR3 contains 14 residues. Trimming took off 0 bases at V and 8 bases at J, with 11 bases between the two ends. The CDR3 sequence: CASSLESGAEKLFF. DNA for the CDR3: TGTGCCAGCAGCTTGGAGAGCGGGGCCGAAAAACTGTTTTTT. The whole variable domain, remainder taken from reference TRBV5-6 and TRBJ1-4, is DAGVTQSPTHLIKTRGQQVTLRCSPKSGHDTVSWYQQALGQGPQFIFQYYEEEERQRGNFPDRFSGHQFPNYSSELNVNALLLGDSALYLCASSLESGAEKLFFGSGTQLSVL.

The V and J genes are TRBV6-2 or TRBV6-3 and TRBJ1-5, with a weak D call TRBD1 (5 bases). Germline V gene data show CDR1 as MNHEY and CDR2 as SVGEGT. The CDR3 covers 16 residues. Trimming removed 3 bases at V and 6 bases at J, with 18 bases between. The DNA of the CDR3 is TGTGCCAGCAGTTATCCGGGACTCTTGGGGAGTCAGCCCCAGCATTTT. Translated, it gives CASSYPGLLGSQPQHF.

The chain carries TRBV10-3 and TRBJ2-7; tentatively, D is TRBD2 (6 bases). The CDR3 has 13 residues. Germline CDR1 and CDR2: ENHRY and SYGVKD. Trimming removed 1 base at V and 6 bases at J, with 10 bases between. This chain's CDR3 is CAISEFGSGEQYF. The CDR3 region has the DNA TGTGCCATCAGTGAGTTCGGGAGCGGCGAGCAGTACTTC.

This clone turned up a few times. V is TRBV2 and J is TRBJ1-2, with D perhaps matching TRBD1 (5 bases). Trimming pared 11 bases from V and 11 bases from J, leaving 18 bases between. The germline gives CDR1 SNHLY, CDR2 FYNNEI. The CDR3 is 11 residues long. In DNA form, the CDR3 reads TGTGCCGGAGCAAGTAGGGGAGGGTACACCTTC. It specifies CAGASRGGYTF.

The chain recombines TRBV7-3 with TRBJ2-5; the match to TRBD1 covers 8 bases. Trimming took 2 bases from V and 5 from J; bases not matched to a gene: 4. Germline CDR1 is SGHTA and CDR2 is FQGTGA. This CDR3 contains 14 residues. CDR3 coding DNA: TGTGCCAGCAGCTTAGACCGACAGGGGGAGACCCAGTACTTC. It specifies CASSLDRQGETQYF.

V is TRBV11-3 and J is TRBJ1-1; a possible D gene is TRBD1 (6 bases). Deletions cut 3 bases from V and 5 bases from J, with 10 bases between. The germline V gene has CDR1 SGHNT and CDR2 YENEEA. The CDR3 consists of 13 residues. For the CDR3, the DNA is TGTGCCAGCAGCTTTTCACAGGGAACTGAAGCTTTCTTT. Its protein is CASSFSQGTEAFF.

This clone was counted once. This chain joins TRBV30 and TRBJ1-3; D gene uncertain. V lost 4 bases, J lost 0 bases, and 13 bases lay in between. Germline V gives CDR1 GTSNPN, CDR2 SVGIG (reference sequence). CDR3 length: 15 amino acids. In DNA form, the CDR3 reads TGTGCCTGGAAGAGCGACGCAAACTCTGGAAACACCATATATTTT. Translating gives CAWKSDANSGNTIYF.

The chain couples TRBV5-1 to TRBJ2-4; D perhaps matches TRBD1 (6 bases). Germline CDR1 SGHRS, CDR2 YFSETQ. CDR3 size: 15 residues. Trimming removed 3 bases at V and 7 bases at J, with 17 bases between. CDR3 residues: CASSSDTGSGNIQYF. CDR3 bases: TGCGCCAGCAGCTCGGACACAGGGTCGGGGAACATTCAGTACTTC.

The chain carries TRBV5-6 and TRBJ2-1; D may be TRBD2 (6 bases). The germline V gene encodes CDR1 SGHDT and CDR2 YYEEEE. Trimming pared 6 bases from V and 2 bases from J, leaving 15 bases between. The CDR3 runs to 15 residues. Here the CDR3 reads CASTLRGGTYNEQFF. CDR3 nucleotides: TGTGCCAGCACCCTGCGCGGCGGGACCTACAATGAGCAGTTCTTC.

CDR3 protein: CASSTGGRSFTEAFF. CDR3 in DNA: TGTGCCAGCAGTACGGGGGGAAGGAGTTTCACTGAAGCTTTCTTT. The chain is built from TRBV6-5 and TRBJ1-1; a weak D match, TRBD1 (5 bases). This CDR3 has 15 residues. Germline assignment: CDR1 MNHEY and CDR2 SVGAGI. V was clipped by 5 bases and J by 4 bases, with 17 bases between them.

The V call is TRBV29-1, the J call TRBJ1-2; 9 nucleotides line up with TRBD1. This CDR3 spans 13 amino acids. Germline CDR1 SQVTM, CDR2 ANQGSEA. V trimming: 3 bases; J trimming: 8 bases; junction bases outside the gene matches: 7. The CDR3 loop is CSVEGDREGGYTF. In nucleotides, the CDR3 is TGCAGCGTTGAGGGGGACAGGGAGGGAGGCTACACCTTC.

In its sample, this clone was seen once. The chain employs TRBV28 and TRBJ2-7; 8 nucleotides align to TRBD1. CDR1 is MDHEN and CDR2 is SYDVKM in the germline V gene. The CDR3 has 14 amino acids. V lost 2 bases and J lost 3; bases outside the gene matches: 3. DNA for the CDR3: TGTGCCAGCAGTTTACACGGACAGGGCTACGAGCAGTACTTC. Encoded protein: CASSLHGQGYEQYF. The whole variable domain, filled in from reference TRBV28 and TRBJ2-7, reads DVKVTQSSRYLVKRTGEKVFLECVQDMDHENMFWYRQDPGLGLRLIYFSYDVKMKEKGDIPEGYSVSREKKERFSLILESASTNQTSMYLCASSLHGQGYEQYFGPGTRLTVT.

The chain is built from TRBV3-1 (or the pseudogene TRBV3-2) and TRBJ1-1, with 7 nucleotides matching TRBD1. Germline CDR1 LGHDT, CDR2 YNNKEL (reference sequence). J was trimmed by 7 bases and V by 4 bases; bases with no gene match: 9. The CDR3 is 14 amino acids. DNA for the CDR3: TGTGCCAGCAGCCGCAGGGGGGCTGGAGGTGAAGCTTTCTTT. Translated, it gives CASSRRGAGGEAFF.

The V gene is TRBV5-5, the J gene TRBJ1-1, with D perhaps TRBD1 (5 bases). Germline CDR1 and CDR2: SGHKS and YYEKEE (reference sequence). The CDR3 spans 14 residues. Between the trimmed V and J ends, which lost 0 bases and 4 bases, there was a span of 10 bases. The CDR3 loop is CASSLVSTGTEAFF. In DNA, the CDR3 is TGTGCCAGCAGCTTGGTTAGTACAGGCACTGAAGCTTTCTTT.

This clone was observed a single time. The rearrangement links TRBV21-1 to TRBJ2-1; the DNA was not used to check the table's D call, TRBD1. TRBV21-1 is a documented pseudogene. This CDR3 is 11 amino acids long. In DNA form, the CDR3 reads TGTGCCAGCAGCAAAGCGGGCGAGCAGTTCTTC. This gives the protein CASSKAGEQFF.

V usage is TRBV7-9 and J usage is TRBJ2-3; 7 nucleotides line up with TRBD1. Germline V lookup: CDR1 SEHNR, CDR2 FQNEAQ (reference sequence). V gave up 0 bases and J gave up 2 bases; unmatched junction bases: 8. This CDR3 has 17 residues. Here the CDR3 reads CASSLAGSRGPTDTQYF. The DNA for the CDR3 is TGTGCCAGCAGCTTAGCGGGATCTAGGGGGCCCACAGATACGCAGTATTTT.

The V call is TRBV21-1, the J call TRBJ2-7; the table names TRBD1, a call not compared with the DNA. TRBV21-1 represents a pseudogene. The CDR3 contains 18 residues. The CDR3 nucleotides are TGTGCCAGCAGCAACCCCTGTCAGTGCCTCCCCTTTTTGTACGAGCAGTACTTC. Translation: CASSNPCQCLPFLYEQYF.